A single sample is the source of the 19 T cell receptor beta chains below, sequenced in a study of blood T cells in healthy people across ages. Primers used in a second PCR of about 6 to 11 cycles were a sample-barcoded 5' primer and a J-beta primer mix. One entry per CDR3 protein results from TCRdb running MiXCR on the 5' RACE reads. This sample has fewer than 2,000,000 distinct CDR3 sequences, with around 35% found just once. The sample consisted of blood. Every receptor here comes from a woman between 25 and 40 years old in good health.

This rearrangement joins TRBV3-1 to TRBJ2-1; TRBD1 matches at 10 bases. Germline CDR1 is LGHDT and CDR2 is YNNKEL (reference sequence). The CDR3 consists of 17 residues. V dropped 1 base and J dropped 2; count of bases not matched to a gene: 5. The CDR3 DNA sequence: TGTGCCAGCAGCCAAGCGGGGGGACAGGGGACCTACAATGAGCAGTTCTTC. Translating it yields CASSQAGGQGTYNEQFF.

This clonotype has a handful of counts. The chain recombines TRBV15 with TRBJ2-7; D is ambiguous. V lost 4 bases and J lost 1, with 8 bases in between. The germline gives CDR1 LNHNV, CDR2 YYDKDF (reference sequence). This CDR3 is 13 amino acids long. The CDR3 spells CATSTPPSYEQYF. The CDR3 DNA is TGTGCCACCAGCACCCCACCGTCCTACGAGCAGTACTTC.

This clonotype came up many times. V gene TRBV29-1 combines with J gene TRBJ2-7; 11 nucleotides line up with TRBD2. The CDR3 consists of 14 residues. Germline CDR1 is SQVTM and CDR2 is ANQGSEA. Germline trimming cut 4 bases from V and 4 bases from J; bases unmatched to any gene: 6. Here the CDR3 DNA reads TGCAGCGTTGTTGCTAGCGGGAGGAGGTACGAGCAGTACTTC. Translated, it gives CSVVASGRRYEQYF.

This clonotype was detected a few times. The chain carries TRBV11-2 and TRBJ1-2; TRBD1 agrees at 7 bases. Germline V gene data show CDR1 as SGHAT and CDR2 as FQNNGV. V shed 5 bases and J 4 bases; nucleotides not matched to a gene: 10. This CDR3 is built from 15 residues. The chain's CDR3 is CASSVDRDSLYGYTF. The CDR3 DNA sequence: TGTGCCAGCAGCGTGGACCGGGACAGTCTCTATGGCTACACCTTC. Supplemented by reference TRBV11-2 and TRBJ1-2, the full variable domain reads EAGVAQSPRYKIIEKRQSVAFWCNPISGHATLYWYQQILGQGPKLLIQFQNNGVVDDSQLPKDRFSAERLKGVDSTLKIQPAKLEDSAVYLCASSVDRDSLYGYTFGSGTRLTVV.

This clonotype showed up just a few times. V gene TRBV6-1 combines with J gene TRBJ2-5, with 9 bases fitting TRBD2. The CDR3 is 14 amino acids. Germline V lookup: CDR1 MNHNS, CDR2 SASEGT. Unmatched junction bases numbered 4, after V lost 4 bases and J lost 4 bases. CDR3 bases: TGTGCCAGCAGTGTAGGTAGCGGGGGAGAGACCCAGTACTTC. Amino acid sequence: CASSVGSGGETQYF.

This clonotype turned up a few times. This chain connects TRBV20-1 to TRBJ2-1; unclear D gene. Looked up from germline, CDR1 is DFQATT and CDR2 is SNEGSKA (reference sequence). The CDR3 spans 12 residues. V shed 6 bases and J shed 6 bases, with 12 bases lying between them. CDR3 nucleotides: TGCAGTGCCACCCATGTTAGCAATGAGCAGTTCTTC. Protein: CSATHVSNEQFF.

This clonotype was detected ten times or more. The genes are TRBV5-1 and TRBJ2-7; a weak D match, TRBD1 (6 bases). Germline V gene lookup returns CDR1 SGHRS and CDR2 YFSETQ. This CDR3 spans 14 amino acids. Trimming took off 3 bases at V and 2 bases at J, with 12 bases between the two ends. The DNA for the CDR3 is TGCGCCAGCAGCTCCGGGACATTCACCTACGAGCAGTACTTC. Protein: CASSSGTFTYEQYF. The variable domain in full, with the rest retrieved from reference TRBV5-1 and TRBJ2-7, is KAGVTQTPRYLIKTRGQQVTLSCSPISGHRSVSWYQQTPGQGLQFLFEYFSETQRNKGNFPGRFSGRQFSNSRSEMNVSTLELGDSALYLCASSSGTFTYEQYFGPGTRLTVT.

Turning to this clonotype: It may be a read error: a sequence one base away is much more abundant. The V gene is TRBV13, the J gene TRBJ2-5; D is possibly TRBD2 (5 bases). The last part of the DNA fits TRBJ2-7 better; the J call may be wrong. Germline V lookup: CDR1 PRHDT, CDR2 FYEKMQ (reference sequence). There are 14 residues in the CDR3. CDR3: CASSPYSEANEQYF. Here the CDR3 DNA reads TGTGCCAGCAGCCCGTATAGCGAGGCAAACGAGCAGTACTTC.

A note on this clonotype: A read error may account for a junction end that differs from germline. V usage is TRBV18 and J usage is TRBJ2-7; 10 bases map to TRBD1. The CDR3 runs to 16 residues. Germline V gene sequence: CDR1 KGHSH, CDR2 LQKENI. CDR3 loop: CTSSPPGQGMFYEQYF. CDR3 coding DNA: TGTACCAGCTCACCACCGGGACAGGGGATGTTCTACGAGCAGTACTTC. Complete variable domain (other parts from reference TRBV18 and TRBJ2-7): NAGVMQNPRHLVRRRGQEARLRCSPMKGHSHVYWYRQLPEEGLKFMVYLQKENIIDESGMPKERFSAEFPKEGPSILRIQQVVRGDSAAYFCTSSPPGQGMFYEQYFGPGTRLTVT.

This clonotype was counted between two and nine times. The rearrangement uses TRBV13 and TRBJ2-4; D possibly corresponds to TRBD2 (7 bases). V lost 5 bases and J 15 bases, leaving 23 bases between the germline ends. CDR1 is PRHDT, CDR2 FYEKMQ, per germline (reference sequence). This CDR3 is 14 amino acids long. The CDR3 DNA reads TGTGCCAGCAGCCAAGGGGGGGGCGCCTACGAGCGGTACTTC. This codes for CASSQGGGAYERYF.

This clonotype was seen ten or more times. The V and J genes are TRBV29-1 and TRBJ1-2; TRBD1 might be the D (5 bases). There are 19 residues in the CDR3. V lost 4 bases and J lost 1, with 28 bases in between. Germline CDR1 and CDR2: SQVTM and ANQGSEA. The CDR3 reads CSVVSPRGEGLSYNYGYTF. The CDR3 DNA follows: TGCAGCGTTGTATCCCCCCGAGGGGAAGGATTAAGTTATAACTATGGCTACACCTTC.

Only a few counts were recorded for this clonotype. V usage is TRBV28 and J usage is TRBJ2-1; 9 bases fit TRBD1. V dropped 5 bases and J dropped 2; count of bases not matched to a gene: 7. The CDR3 contains 16 residues. CDR1 MDHEN and CDR2 SYDVKM come from the germline V gene. The DNA for the CDR3 is TGTGCCAGCAGTAACACAGGGGGCTGGCCCTACAATGAGCAGTTCTTC. Translated: CASSNTGGWPYNEQFF.

This clonotype occurred a few times. This chain links TRBV3-1 with TRBJ2-7; no firm D call. The germline V gene has CDR1 LGHDT and CDR2 YNNKEL (reference sequence). The V gene lost 1 base and the J gene lost 2 bases, with 9 bases spanning the gap. The length of the CDR3 is 14 residues. The DNA of the CDR3 is TGTGCCAGCAGCCAAGGGACCGTTGCCTACGAGCAGTACTTC. This translates into CASSQGTVAYEQYF.

This chain links TRBV6-6 with TRBJ1-2, with TRBD1 as a possible D gene (5 bases). V was trimmed by 0 bases and J by 4 bases, leaving 15 bases between them. Germline CDR1 reads MNHNY; CDR2 reads SVGAGI (reference sequence). CDR3 size: 16 residues. CDR3 in DNA: TGTGCCAGCAGTTACTCGAGGGGCGGCCGGGTCTATGGCTACACCTTC. Its translation is CASSYSRGGRVYGYTF.

This rearrangement joins TRBV7-3 to TRBJ2-1; D gene uncertain. Trimming took off 1 base at V and 3 bases at J, with 4 bases between the two ends. The CDR3 loop spans 13 amino acids. The V gene's germline CDR1 is SGHTA and CDR2 FQGTGA. CDR3 residues: CASSLNFYNEQFF. CDR3 in DNA: TGTGCCAGCAGCTTAAACTTCTACAATGAGCAGTTCTTC. Full variable domain (outside the CDR3, taken from reference TRBV7-3 and TRBJ2-1): GAGVSQTPSNKVTEKGKYVELRCDPISGHTALYWYRQSLGQGPEFLIYFQGTGAADDSGLPNDRFFAVRPEGSVSTLKIQRTERGDSAVYLCASSLNFYNEQFFGPGTRLTVL.

The J gene is TRBJ2-7, the V gene TRBV20-1, with TRBD2 identical over 8 bases. Germline V CDR1 and CDR2: DFQATT, SNEGSKA (reference sequence). V shed 6 bases, J shed 6 bases, and the junction held 19 bases outside the gene matches. The CDR3 loop spans 16 amino acids. The CDR3 protein is CSADLGSGKIGSEQYF. CDR3 DNA sequence: TGCAGTGCGGACTTGGGTAGCGGGAAAATCGGTTCCGAGCAGTACTTC.

As regards this clonotype: This may stem from a read error, because a much larger clone lies one nucleotide away. This chain joins TRBV7-3 and TRBJ2-7; TRBD1 agrees at 7 bases. This CDR3 is 15 amino acids long. Germline CDR1 reads SGHTA; CDR2 reads FQGTGA. CDR3 in DNA: TGTACCAGCAGCTCTTGGACAGGTAGATCCTACGAGCAGTACTTC. Its translation is CTSSSWTGRSYEQYF.

The table lists this clonotype with many counts. The chain has TRBV29-1 and TRBJ2-3, with D possibly matching TRBD2 (6 bases). The germline V and J ends were trimmed by 7 bases and 3 bases, with 26 bases remaining between them. The CDR3 covers 17 residues. Germline CDR1 SQVTM, CDR2 ANQGSEA. The CDR3 here is CSASYSGTRGSTDTQYF. CDR3 nucleotides: TGCAGCGCATCCTATAGCGGAACCAGAGGGAGTACAGATACGCAGTATTTT.

This clonotype is a singleton in its sample. This chain links TRBV28 with TRBJ2-1, with a tentative D call TRBD2 (6 bases). In germline, CDR1 is MDHEN, CDR2 SYDVKM. V was shortened by 8 bases and J by 10 bases, with 21 bases between the two germline ends. The CDR3 sequence is 14 residues long. The CDR3 DNA reads TGTGCCAGCCTTCTCAGCGGGCACGCGCGCGAGCAGTTCTTC. Its translation is CASLLSGHAREQFF.